A selection of T cell receptor beta chains follows, all from one sample in a study of blood T cell repertoires in COVID-19. This table comes from immunoSEQ multiplex PCR, and its TCRdb copy is limited to in-frame clones, with some not included. The data contain under 85,000 clones, approximately 82% of them singletons. Sequencing was done on a sample of peripheral blood. These receptors came from a human donor in a cohort sampled during active COVID-19. CDR3s include the opening cysteine and the closing phenylalanine or tryptophan. Fields, in order: D gene, J gene, V gene, clone size, CDR3 protein, CDR3 DNA. D genes are given only for firm matches. Rows may omit the clone size; those that give it use once, few, many or a size class.

>-|TRBJ1-6|TRBV4-2|-
CASSQPSSPLHF
TGTGCCAGCAGCCAACCCTCTTCACCCCTCCACTTT
>-|TRBJ2-1|TRBV9|-
CASSSPRGGIGNEQFF
TGTGCCAGCAGCTCCCCGCGTGGGGGGATAGGCAATGAGCAGTTCTTC
>TRBD2|TRBJ2-1|TRBV4-1|-
CASSQSAAGGRHEQFF
TGCGCCAGCAGCCAAAGCGCAGCGGGGGGGAGGCATGAGCAGTTCTTC
>TRBD2|TRBJ2-7|TRBV27|-
CASSTSGGFSKQYF
TGTGCCAGCAGTACTAGCGGGGGGTTCAGTAAGCAGTACTTC
>-|TRBJ2-3|TRBV5-6|-
CASSLGAGASDTQYF
TGTGCCAGCAGCTTGGGGGCGGGGGCCTCAGATACGCAGTATTTT
>-|TRBJ1-4|TRBV27|-
CASRRSIGEKLFF
TGTGCCAGCAGGAGGTCCATTGGTGAAAAACTGTTTTTT
>TRBD1|TRBJ1-2|TRBV9|-
CASSGQGAGYGYTF
TGTGCCAGCAGCGGGCAGGGGGCGGGCTATGGCTACACCTTC
>-|TRBJ2-7|TRBV28|-
CASSFEGSSYEQYF
TGTGCCAGCAGCTTCGAGGGAAGCTCCTACGAGCAGTACTTC
>-|TRBJ2-5|TRBV28|few
CASQTTRGPAVRLETQYF
TGTGCCAGTCAAACCACCAGGGGACCCGCGGTTCGATTGGAGACCCAGTACTTC
>TRBD2|TRBJ2-1|TRBV2|-
CASLASSGGFDEQFF
TGTGCCAGCCTTGCCTCTAGCGGGGGGTTCGATGAGCAGTTCTTC
>-|TRBJ1-1|TRBV28|-
CASCSLYTEAFF
TGTGCCAGCTGTTCGTTGTACACTGAAGCTTTCTTT
>-|TRBJ1-5|TRBV3-1/TRBV3-2|-
CASSQVRPESNQPQHF
TGTGCCAGCAGCCAAGTCCGCCCCGAGAGCAATCAGCCCCAGCATTTT
>-|TRBJ1-5|TRBV15|-
CATSRTGNQPQHF
TGTGCCACCAGCAGAACAGGGAATCAGCCCCAGCATTTT
>-|TRBJ1-2|TRBV3-1/TRBV3-2|-
CASSQDLGQGGYGYTF
TGTGCCAGCAGCCAAGATTTGGGGCAGGGCGGCTATGGCTACACCTTC
>-|TRBJ2-3|TRBV3-1/TRBV3-2|-
CASSHRGETTDTQYF
TGTGCCAGCAGCCATCGCGGGGAGACCACAGATACGCAGTATTTT
>-|TRBJ1-1|TRBV28|once
CASNSGGGTNTEAFF
TGTGCCAGCAACTCTGGGGGGGGGACGAACACTGAAGCTTTCTTT
>-|TRBJ2-7|TRBV30|-
CAWSLGSRVHEQYF
TGTGCCTGGAGCCTGGGGTCCAGGGTCCACGAGCAGTACTTC
>TRBD2|TRBJ2-1|TRBV7-2|-
CASSLGLAGFYNEQFF
TGTGCCAGCAGCTTGGGACTAGCGGGGTTCTACAATGAGCAGTTCTTC
>-|TRBJ2-3|TRBV5-1|-
CASSPGWQGDTQYF
TGCGCCAGCTCCCCCGGATGGCAGGGTGATACGCAGTATTTT
>TRBD2|TRBJ2-5|TRBV27|few
CASSQTSGGATLQETQYF
TGTGCCAGCAGTCAGACTAGCGGGGGGGCGACACTCCAAGAGACCCAGTACTTC
>-|TRBJ2-7|TRBV7-2|-
CASSLGLPRLAYEQYF
TGTGCCAGCAGCTTAGGTCTCCCCAGGTTAGCCTACGAGCAGTACTTC
>TRBD2|TRBJ2-1|TRBV27|-
CASSRPGLYNEQFF
TGTGCCAGCAGTCGTCCGGGACTATACAATGAGCAGTTCTTC
>TRBD1|TRBJ1-1|TRBV4-1|few
CASSQDLWDRGRRTEAFF
TGCGCCAGCAGCCAAGATCTTTGGGACAGGGGGAGAAGAACTGAAGCTTTCTTT
>TRBD1|TRBJ2-5|TRBV3-1/TRBV3-2|-
CASSWDRGETQYF
TGTGCCAGCAGCTGGGACAGGGGAGAGACCCAGTACTTC
>-|TRBJ1-4|TRBV4-1|few
CASSQEGAAPFNEKLFF
TGCGCCAGCAGCCAAGAAGGGGCAGCGCCTTTTAATGAAAAACTGTTTTTT
>-|TRBJ1-3|TRBV28|-
CASSPLDGAGNTIYF
TGTGCCAGCAGCCCCCTGGACGGGGCTGGAAACACCATATATTTT
>-|TRBJ1-2|TRBV15|-
CATSRDGLNYGYTF
TGTGCCACCAGCAGAGATGGGCTTAACTATGGCTACACCTTC
>-|TRBJ2-7|TRBV11-2|once
CASSLSRGAAEQYF
TGTGCCAGCAGCTTATCTCGGGGGGCGGCCGAGCAGTACTTC
>-|TRBJ1-2|TRBV6-5|-
CASRPVPELYGYTF
TGTGCCAGCAGGCCCGTACCTGAGCTCTATGGCTACACCTTC
>TRBD1|TRBJ2-5|TRBV7-9|-
CASSLLGQDFETQYF
TGTGCCAGCAGCTTACTAGGACAGGACTTTGAGACCCAGTACTTC
>-|TRBJ1-5|TRBV19|-
CASSGDIDQPQHF
TGTGCCAGTAGTGGGGACATAGATCAGCCCCAGCATTTT
>TRBD2|TRBJ2-7|TRBV5-1|many
CASSFPLAGDPYEQYF
TGCGCCAGCAGCTTCCCGCTAGCGGGGGACCCCTACGAGCAGTACTTC
>-|TRBJ2-4|TRBV28|-
CASSLWGGSKNIQYF
TGTGCCAGCAGTTTATGGGGGGGAAGCAAAAACATTCAGTACTTC
>TRBD2|TRBJ2-1|TRBV24-1|-
CATSAPSGRAGVNYNEQFF
TGTGCCACCAGTGCCCCTTCAGGGAGAGCGGGGGTTAACTACAATGAGCAGTTCTTC
>TRBD2|TRBJ2-5|TRBV18|-
CASSPGSLAGVKETQYF
TGTGCCAGCTCACCTGGTTCACTAGCGGGAGTCAAAGAGACCCAGTACTTC
>-|TRBJ2-7|TRBV4-2|-
CASSQGAGFQSYEQYF
TGTGCCAGCAGCCAAGGTGCAGGGTTTCAGTCCTACGAGCAGTACTTC
>-|TRBJ2-7|TRBV29-1|few
CSVVTARGHEQYF
TGCAGCGTCGTGACAGCCCGAGGCCACGAGCAGTACTTC
>-|TRBJ1-2|TRBV4-1|few
CASSQQEGNRYGYTF
TGCGCCAGCAGCCAACAAGAGGGTAACCGGTATGGCTACACCTTC
>TRBD1|TRBJ2-1|TRBV10-1|-
CASSESRQGVSYNEQFF
TGCGCCAGCAGTGAGTCGAGGCAGGGGGTCTCTTACAATGAGCAGTTCTTC
>-|TRBJ1-1|TRBV4-2|-
CASSQASDRNTEAFF
TGTGCCAGCAGCCAAGCGTCGGACAGGAACACTGAAGCTTTCTTT
>TRBD1|TRBJ1-2|TRBV27|-
CASSQGQGHYGYTF
TGTGCCAGCAGCCAAGGACAGGGACACTATGGCTACACCTTC
>TRBD1|TRBJ1-4|TRBV6-5|-
CASSSTGGWGEKLFF
TGTGCCAGCAGTTCGACAGGGGGCTGGGGTGAAAAACTGTTTTTT
>TRBD2|TRBJ2-5|TRBV9|-
CASSVGWTSGAHSQETQYF
TGTGCCAGCAGCGTAGGGTGGACTAGCGGGGCCCACAGCCAAGAGACCCAGTACTTC
>TRBD2|TRBJ2-3|TRBV5-1|-
CASSRSGGAGDTQYF
TGCGCCAGCAGCCGTAGCGGGGGGGCCGGAGATACGCAGTATTTT
>TRBD2|TRBJ2-1|TRBV5-1|-
CASSPVAGGDTNEQFF
TGCGCCAGCAGCCCAGTAGCGGGGGGCGATACCAATGAGCAGTTCTTC
>-|TRBJ2-1|TRBV7-7|few
CASSLQVSSYNEQFF
TGTGCTAGCAGCTTACAGGTGAGCTCCTACAATGAGCAGTTCTTC
>TRBD1|TRBJ1-6|TRBV7-9|-
CASSQGGNSPLHF
TGTGCCAGCAGCCAGGGGGGTAATTCACCCCTCCACTTT
>-|TRBJ2-6|TRBV3-1/TRBV3-2|-
CASRWGRSGANVLTF
TGTGCCAGCAGGTGGGGGAGGTCTGGGGCCAACGTCCTGACTTTC